This record looks at one TCR beta chain sequence and its context. Its antigen is not known. CDR1 is LGHNT, CDR2 FRNRAP, per germline. The CDR3 consists of 16 residues. V lost 5 bases and J lost 2, with 18 bases in between. RNA transcripts were the source from which TCR beta CDR3 regions were amplified. The authors performed first-round RT-PCR with HTBI primers and then a second-round multiplex PCR. TCRdb passed the multiplex PCR reads through MiXCR, listing each CDR3 protein once. In the table there are approximately 700,000 distinct CDR3 sequences, 35% to 45% of which are singletons. It was from 10 ml of fresh peripheral blood that the PBMCs came. These data originate in a study of Graves' ophthalmopathy and Graves' hyperthyroidism. Whole-study results and caveats: Blood contained most expanded thyroid clonotypes exceeding 0.001 frequency.

The clonotype originates from an adult man with Graves' ophthalmopathy. Specimen: peripheral blood. V gene TRBV12-5 combines with J gene TRBJ2-5; D unclear. Written as DNA, the CDR3 is TGTGCTAGTGGTATCGGAATCCGCTTGGGGCAAGAGACCCAGTACTTC. Translated: CASGIGIRLGQETQYF.